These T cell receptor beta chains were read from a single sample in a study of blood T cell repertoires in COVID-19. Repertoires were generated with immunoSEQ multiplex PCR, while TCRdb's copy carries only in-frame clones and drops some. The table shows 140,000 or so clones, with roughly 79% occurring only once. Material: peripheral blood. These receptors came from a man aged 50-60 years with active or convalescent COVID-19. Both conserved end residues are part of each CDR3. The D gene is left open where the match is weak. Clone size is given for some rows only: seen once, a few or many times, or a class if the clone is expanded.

CASRVRWDSYEQYF | TGTGCCAGCAGGGTGAGGTGGGACAGCTACGAGCAGTACTTC | TRBV5-5 | TRBD1 | - | TRBJ2-7
CASRRGEFSGNTIYF | TGCGCCAGCAGACGGGGAGAGTTTTCTGGAAACACCATATATTTT | TRBV5-1 | - | - | TRBJ1-3
CASSPSGTGVEKLFF | TGTGCCAGCAGCCCCTCCGGGACAGGGGTTGAAAAACTGTTTTTT | TRBV7-6 | TRBD1 | - | TRBJ1-4
CASSQTTVEGETQYF | TGTGCCAGCAGCCAGACGACAGTGGAAGGAGAGACCCAGTACTTC | TRBV11-2 | - | - | TRBJ2-5
CASRFSGTTRSGTGELFF | TGTGCCAGCAGATTTAGCGGGACGACCAGGTCGGGCACCGGGGAGCTGTTTTTT | TRBV6-4 | TRBD2 | once | TRBJ2-2
CASSPNPGTGEIYTF | TGTGCCAGCAGTCCTAATCCCGGGACAGGGGAGATATACACCTTC | TRBV7-3 | TRBD1 | - | TRBJ1-2
CASSLETYEKLFF | TGTGCCAGCAGCCTAGAGACTTATGAAAAACTGTTTTTT | TRBV4-2 | - | - | TRBJ1-4
CASSPGTSGVTDTQYF | TGTGCCAGCAGCCCCGGGACTAGCGGGGTTACAGATACGCAGTATTTT | TRBV7-3 | TRBD2 | few | TRBJ2-3
CSGEDMNYGYTF | TGCAGCGGGGAGGACATGAACTATGGCTACACCTTC | TRBV29-1 | - | - | TRBJ1-2
CASSSILADTDTQYF | TGTGCCAGCAGCTCCATACTAGCGGACACAGATACGCAGTATTTT | TRBV7-2 | TRBD2 | - | TRBJ2-3
CASSQGAAYEQYF | TGTGCCAGCAGTCAGGGGGCGGCCTACGAGCAGTACTTC | TRBV6-6 | TRBD1 | - | TRBJ2-7
CASSRFRLRPTIYF | TGTGCCAGCAGCAGGTTTAGACTTCGGCCCACCATATATTTT | TRBV21-1 | - | - | TRBJ1-3
CASSGAGLAFPNEQFF | TGCGCCAGCAGCGGGGCGGGACTAGCGTTCCCCAATGAGCAGTTCTTC | TRBV5-1 | TRBD2 | - | TRBJ2-1
CASSSGTSGRSEQFF | TGTGCCAGCAGCTCCGGGACTAGCGGGAGGTCTGAGCAGTTCTTC | TRBV7-2 | TRBD2 | - | TRBJ2-1
CASSPTGNYGYTF | TGTGCCAGCTCGCCCACAGGGAACTATGGCTACACCTTC | TRBV18 | - | - | TRBJ1-2
CASSITDRGYNSPLHF | TGTGCCAGCAGCATTACGGACAGGGGCTATAATTCACCCCTCCACTTT | TRBV9 | TRBD1 | - | TRBJ1-6
CATSRDVASHEQYF | TGTGCCACCAGCAGAGATGTGGCTTCCCACGAGCAGTACTTC | TRBV15 | - | - | TRBJ2-7
CASSSSDQPQHF | TGTGCCAGCAGTTCGTCGGATCAGCCCCAGCATTTT | TRBV6-6 | - | - | TRBJ1-5
CASSLIRGYEQYF | TGTGCCAGCAGTTTAATTAGGGGCTACGAGCAGTACTTC | TRBV27 | - | once | TRBJ2-7
CAAWRGRSYNEQFF | TGTGCCGCCTGGAGAGGGCGTTCCTACAATGAGCAGTTCTTC | TRBV27 | - | - | TRBJ2-1
CASSALGQTTMQYF | TGTGCCAGCAGCGCCCTGGGACAAACTACGATGCAGTACTTC | TRBV7-3 | - | few | TRBJ2-7
CASSSSGRNYNEQFF | TGTGCCAGCAGCTCCAGCGGGAGAAACTACAATGAGCAGTTCTTC | TRBV11-2 | TRBD2 | - | TRBJ2-1
CASSGKRRSTDTQYF | TGTGCCAGCAGTGGTAAGCGGAGGAGCACAGATACGCAGTATTTT | TRBV13 | - | - | TRBJ2-3
CATSREGRGVDTQYF | TGTGCCACCAGCAGGGAAGGGCGGGGGGTGGATACGCAGTATTTT | TRBV15 | TRBD2 | - | TRBJ2-3
CASSDLTGLLFF | TGTGCCAGCAGCGACCTCACAGGGCTACTGTTTTTT | TRBV9 | - | - | TRBJ1-4
CASSLNRQGPADTQYF | TGTGCCAGCAGCTTAAACCGGCAGGGCCCCGCAGATACGCAGTATTTT | TRBV11-2 | - | - | TRBJ2-3
CASSEARAWPPTGGEAFF | TGTGCCAGCAGTGAAGCGCGGGCGTGGCCTCCCACGGGCGGTGAAGCTTTCTTT | TRBV6-1 | - | - | TRBJ1-1
CASRTTSGPYEQYF | TGTGCCAGCAGAACAACTAGCGGGCCCTACGAGCAGTACTTC | TRBV6-5 | TRBD2 | - | TRBJ2-7
CASNIPGLGYEQYF | TGTGCCAGCAACATCCCGGGACTAGGCTACGAGCAGTACTTC | TRBV7-8 | TRBD2 | - | TRBJ2-7
CASSFAGVSGELFF | TGTGCCAGCAGCTTCGCAGGGGTATCCGGGGAGCTGTTTTTT | TRBV11-2 | - | - | TRBJ2-2
CASSSQAREVSDTQYF | TGCGCCAGCAGCTCCCAGGCGCGGGAGGTCTCAGATACGCAGTATTTT | TRBV5-1 | TRBD2 | - | TRBJ2-3
CASSESPSGYNEQFF | TGTGCCAGCAGTGAATCGCCTAGCGGGTACAATGAGCAGTTCTTC | TRBV25-1 | TRBD2 | - | TRBJ2-1
CASSFRGVEAFF | TGTGCCAGCAGTTTTCGGGGGGTGGAAGCTTTCTTT | TRBV28 | - | - | TRBJ1-1
CASSLGTGGSGYTF | TGTGCCAGCAGCTTAGGGACAGGGGGAAGTGGCTACACCTTC | TRBV7-8 | TRBD1 | - | TRBJ1-2
CASSLESGRRGGELFF | TGTGCCAGCAGCTTAGAGAGCGGGAGAAGGGGCGGGGAGCTGTTTTTT | TRBV7-3 | TRBD2 | - | TRBJ2-2
CASTPKLYNEQFF | TGCGCCAGCACTCCTAAATTGTACAATGAGCAGTTCTTC | TRBV10-2 | - | - | TRBJ2-1
CASSDPEGRLRGYTF | TGTGCCAGCAGCGACCCGGAGGGGAGGTTACGTGGCTACACCTTC | TRBV6-6 | - | - | TRBJ1-2
CASSLAGRGTEKLFF | TGCGCCAGCAGCTTGGCCGGCAGGGGAACTGAAAAACTGTTTTTT | TRBV5-1 | - | few | TRBJ1-4
CAISDGARQETQYF | TGTGCCATCAGTGACGGAGCTAGGCAAGAGACCCAGTACTTC | TRBV10-3 | - | - | TRBJ2-5
CASSWLTSGSHSSYNEQFF | TGTGCCAGCAGTTGGCTTACTAGCGGGAGTCACAGCTCCTACAATGAGCAGTTCTTC | TRBV27 | TRBD2 | - | TRBJ2-1
CASSTPSGANVLTF | TGTGCCAGCAGCACTCCCTCTGGGGCCAACGTCCTGACTTTC | TRBV5-6 | - | - | TRBJ2-6
CSVEERASGSYEQYF | TGCAGCGTTGAAGAAAGGGCTAGCGGGAGTTACGAGCAGTACTTC | TRBV29-1 | TRBD2 | - | TRBJ2-7
CASSFRQVVNYGYTF | TGTGCCAGCAGCTTCAGACAAGTTGTTAACTATGGCTACACCTTC | TRBV7-2 | - | - | TRBJ1-2
CASRQRGNEQFF | TGTGCCAGCAGACAGCGAGGGAATGAGCAGTTCTTC | TRBV6-5 | - | - | TRBJ2-1